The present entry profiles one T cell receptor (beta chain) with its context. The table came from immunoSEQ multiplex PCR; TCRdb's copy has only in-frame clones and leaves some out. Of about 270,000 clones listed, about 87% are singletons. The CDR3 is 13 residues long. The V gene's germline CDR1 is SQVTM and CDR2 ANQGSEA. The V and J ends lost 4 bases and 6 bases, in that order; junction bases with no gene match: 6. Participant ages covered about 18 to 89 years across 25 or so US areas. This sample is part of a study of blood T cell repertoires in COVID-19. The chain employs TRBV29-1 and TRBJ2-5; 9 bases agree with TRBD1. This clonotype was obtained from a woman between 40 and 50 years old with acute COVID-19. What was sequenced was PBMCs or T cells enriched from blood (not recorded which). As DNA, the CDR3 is TGCAGCGTTGCCGGGACAGGGTGGAAGACCCAGTACTTC. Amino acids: CSVAGTGWKTQYF.